The source of this T cell receptor (beta chain) is a study of blood T cell repertoires in COVID-19. The CDR3 has 20 residues. V was pared by 0 bases and J by 3 bases, with 11 bases of the junction left unmatched. The germline V gene encodes CDR1 LNHNV and CDR2 YYDKDF (reference sequence). The protocol was immunoSEQ multiplex PCR, while the TCRdb copy is restricted to in-frame clones and leaves out a portion. The sample lists roughly 140,000 clones, around four fifths seen once, with about 3.1% in the top ten. This clonotype was sampled from a woman between 40 and 50 years old with active or convalescent COVID-19. The sample comprised peripheral blood. The V gene is TRBV15, the J gene TRBJ2-2; 12 bases line up with TRBD2. DNA for the CDR3: TGTGCCACCAGCAGAGATCCTAGGACTAGCGGGATTTTTTACACCGGGGAGCTGTTTTTT. Translation: CATSRDPRTSGIFYTGELFF.